This T cell receptor beta chain came from a study of CD8+CD57+ T cells in acquired aplastic anemia (dated by TCRdb to 2016 to 2018). About the investigation overall: Extracted DNA from sorted CD4+ and CD8+ cells averaged about 3 ug, ranging from roughly 0.17 to 27.4 ug. CD8+CD57+ expansion was defined as a frequency above the mean frequency observed in healthy subjects. Findings and caveats that apply to the study as a whole: Between patients and healthy controls, no significant difference in CD8+ Simpson's diversity was found (P=0.060). Around 27 CD8+ CDR3 sequences were found in both patients and controls but appeared to be highly expressed in patients and within the immunodominant clones of the patients.

From the germline V gene (reference sequence), CDR1 is DFQATT and CDR2 is SNEGSKA. There are 12 amino acids in the CDR3, from cysteine to phenylalanine inclusive. Solely the CDR3 DNA is kept, with 36 bases framed from the first base. Trimming removed 3 bases from V and 13 bases from J, leaving 18 bases between the germline ends. A note on this clonotype: This receptor's antigen is unknown. Nothing much larger sits one base from this clone, and base qualities are not available.

Profiling of TCR beta VDJ combinations and CDR3 sequences used genomic DNA as the template. TCR repertoire sequencing was run on an Illumina HiSeq 2000. For the original study's pipeline: Repertoires were assessed using TRBV/TRBJ rearrangement plots, CDR3 size and DJ length profiles, and Simpson's diversity index. The immunodominant clone was defined as the most abundant DNA sequence in deep sequencing data. CDR3 amino acid sequences were screened for sharing across subjects and were compared with published repertoires and the VDJdb database. TCRdb reanalyzed the raw reads on its own, using fastp at Q25 for trimming and MiXCR for clone calling, and kept in-frame beta chains. Rows matching on CDR3 protein sequence are summarized as one entry with the most common DNA and genes. TCRdb's processing, not the authors', yielded these V and J calls. Recorded for this sample are about 160,000 distinct CDR3 sequences; over 55% of them occurred a single time. The leading ten clones occupy more than 35% of the sample.

Patients chosen for sequencing had shown expansion of CD8+CD57+ cells by flow cytometry. Every patient had severe acquired aplastic anemia, diagnosed using the International Study of Aplastic Anemia and Agranulocytosis and Camitta criteria. No patient had received any therapy when blood was sampled. TCR repertoires of sorted CD4+ and CD8+ blood T cells from severe aplastic anemia patients and healthy subjects were deep-sequenced in the study. Patients were enrolled in the USA under clinicaltrials.gov protocols 00001620, 01623167, 00001397, 00071045, 00081523 and 00961064. Ficoll-Paque density gradient centrifugation was used to isolate peripheral blood mononuclear cells. Before DNA was extracted, CD4+ and CD8+ T cells were sorted using either FACS or magnetic beads.

The specimen was sorted CD4+, CD8+, or CD8+CD57+ T cells (not recorded which) from PBMCs. The rearrangement combines TRBV20-1 with TRBJ1-2; TRBD1 is a weak D gene call, 5 bases matching. The TCR comes from a human donor with aplastic anemia. The nucleotide sequence reads as follows: TGCAGTGCTAGGGTGGGGACGGCTTATCTCACCTTC. It encodes CSARVGTAYLTF.